These 11 T cell receptor beta chains share one sample of origin, sequenced in a study of T cells and Merkel cell carcinoma outcomes. Sequencing used immunoSEQ multiplex PCR; TCRdb keeps in-frame clones, though not all of them. The sample consists of 13,000 to 15,000 clones, roughly 90% of them appearing once. Sequencing was performed on tumor tissue from Merkel cell carcinoma. These receptors were taken from a human donor with Merkel cell carcinoma.

V is TRBV11-3 and J is TRBJ2-5, with TRBD2 as a possible D gene (5 bases). Deletions cut 3 bases from V and 3 bases from J, with 8 bases between. Germline CDR1 is SGHNT and CDR2 is YENEEA. This CDR3 comprises 13 residues. The CDR3 bases are TGTGCCAGCAGCTTCGAGGGAGAAGAGACCCAGTACTTC. This encodes CASSFEGEETQYF.

The V gene is TRBV18, the J gene TRBJ1-2, with TRBD1 as a possible D gene (6 bases). There are 13 residues in the CDR3. CDR1 KGHSH and CDR2 LQKENI come from the germline V gene. V was pared by 4 bases and J by 2 bases, with 8 bases between. The CDR3 nucleotides are TGTGCCAGCTCACTAACAGGGAACTATGGCTACACCTTC. Its translation is CASSLTGNYGYTF. Using reference TRBV18 and TRBJ1-2 for the parts outside the CDR3, the full variable domain is NAGVMQNPRHLVRRRGQEARLRCSPMKGHSHVYWYRQLPEEGLKFMVYLQKENIIDESGMPKERFSAEFPKEGPSILRIQQVVRGDSAAYFCASSLTGNYGYTFGSGTRLTVV.

The DNA for the CDR3 is TGTGCCAGCAGCCAAACGGCCGGGGGCTATGGCTACACCTTC. As protein: CASSQTAGGYGYTF. The rearrangement links TRBV16 to TRBJ1-2, with D maybe TRBD1 (5 bases). V shed 2 bases and J shed 4 bases, with 11 bases lying between them. CDR1 and CDR2 from the germline V gene are KGHSY and FQNENV. The CDR3 loop spans 14 amino acids.

This rearrangement joins TRBV28 to TRBJ1-2; D not certain. This CDR3 has 14 residues. The germline V and J ends were trimmed by 3 bases and 4 bases, with 12 bases remaining between them. Per the germline V gene, CDR1 is MDHEN and CDR2 is SYDVKM. The CDR3 nucleotides are TGTGCCAGCAGTTTGAGGGCGGGAACCTATGGCTACACCTTC. Encoded protein: CASSLRAGTYGYTF.

The chain employs TRBV7-8 and TRBJ1-4; 11 bases line up with TRBD1. The CDR3 covers 14 residues. Germline V CDR1 and CDR2: SGHVS, FQNEAQ. The V gene end was trimmed by 5 bases and the J gene end by 8 bases; junction bases not matched to a gene: 4. CDR3 in amino acids: CASSPWTGGEKLFF. The DNA for the CDR3 is TGTGCCAGCAGCCCCTGGACAGGGGGCGAAAAACTGTTTTTT.

This clone appeared once. This chain uses TRBV15 with TRBJ1-2; TRBD1 matches 8 bases. The V gene end was trimmed by 4 bases and the J gene end by 4 bases; junction bases not matched to a gene: 2. This CDR3 contains 13 residues. The germline gives CDR1 LNHNV, CDR2 YYDKDF (reference sequence). CDR3 protein: CATSIGQGYGYTF. The CDR3 DNA sequence: TGTGCCACCAGCATAGGACAGGGCTATGGCTACACCTTC.

V usage is TRBV29-1 and J usage is TRBJ2-1; perhaps TRBD1 as D (6 bases). The CDR3 totals 13 residues. V was cut by 0 bases and J by 3 bases, with 6 bases left in between. In germline, CDR1 is SQVTM, CDR2 ANQGSEA. The CDR3 is CSVEDRGYNEQFF. CDR3 nucleotide sequence: TGCAGCGTTGAAGACAGGGGCTACAATGAGCAGTTCTTC.

The chain recombines TRBV9 with TRBJ1-3; a possible D gene is TRBD1 (5 bases). The CDR3 is 14 amino acids. Per the germline V gene, CDR1 is SGDLS and CDR2 is YYNGEE. V lost 2 bases and J lost 2, with 8 bases in between. DNA of the CDR3: TGTGCCAGCAGCGTTGGGGGAACTGGAAACACCATATATTTT. It specifies CASSVGGTGNTIYF.

Of note for this clone: At one end, the junction sequence differs from germline, possibly due to a read error. The gene calls are TRBV9 and TRBJ1-2; D is unclear. Per germline, CDR1 SGDLS and CDR2 YYNGEE. There are 10 residues in the CDR3. The CDR3 spells CASSGTGLHF. DNA of the CDR3: TGTGCCAGCAGCGGAACCGGGCTCCACTTC.

The chain carries TRBV5-4 and TRBJ2-1; the match to TRBD2 covers 9 bases. Germline loops: CDR1 SGHNT, CDR2 YYREEE (reference sequence). With 4 bases clipped from V and 6 bases from J, the junction kept 11 bases outside the gene matches. This CDR3 has 16 amino acids. The CDR3 protein is CASSPGGAGGGNEQFF. The CDR3 region has the DNA TGTGCCAGCAGCCCAGGGGGAGCGGGAGGTGGCAATGAGCAGTTCTTC.

The gene calls are TRBV4-2 and TRBJ2-5; D is unresolved. Germline loops: CDR1 LGHNA, CDR2 YNFKEQ. V lost 0 bases, J lost 0 bases, and 8 bases lay in between. The CDR3 is 15 residues long. The CDR3 nucleotides read TGTGCCAGCAGCCAAGATTTTAGAAACCAAGAGACCCAGTACTTC. Amino acid sequence: CASSQDFRNQETQYF.